These 29 T cell receptor beta chains share one sample of origin, sequenced in a study of response to subunit inactivated influenza vaccine. One entry per CDR3 protein results from TCRdb running MiXCR on the RT-PCR reads. The sample shows hundreds of thousands of distinct CDR3 sequences, around 11% of them seen only once. The same sample was also used in a study of T cells expressing NK-cell markers. That source reports: The authors made TCR beta cDNA libraries by 5'RACE template switching. This switching added a universal primer site and UMIs.

The sequencing used PBMCs from blood, collected on the day of vaccination. The source is a man aged 45-60 years who received an inactivated influenza vaccine.

This clonotype has just a few counts. The rearrangement links TRBV14 to TRBJ2-5; no clear D. Germline assignment: CDR1 SGHDN and CDR2 FVKESK. The CDR3 is 15 residues long. V lost 0 bases and J 5 bases, leaving 13 bases between the germline ends. CDR3 region: CASSQDGSRWETQYF. CDR3 in DNA: TGTGCCAGCAGCCAAGATGGATCCAGGTGGGAGACCCAGTACTTC.

A few counts support this clonotype. This chain joins TRBV12-3 or TRBV12-4 and TRBJ2-1; TRBD2 matches 7 bases. V trimming: 1 base; J trimming: 2 bases; junction bases outside the gene matches: 5. CDR3 length: 16 amino acids. CDR3 nucleotides: TGTGCCAGCAGTTTAGGATGGGGGGGGGCCTACAATGAGCAGTTCTTC. This encodes CASSLGWGGAYNEQFF.

J is TRBJ2-1 and V is TRBV5-1; 7 bases match TRBD1. J lost 7 bases, V lost 0 bases, and 7 bases had no gene match. This CDR3 contains 15 residues. Germline V gene data show CDR1 as SGHRS and CDR2 as YFSETQ. CDR3 amino acids: CASSLEKGASNEQFF. Written as DNA, the CDR3 is TGCGCCAGCAGCTTGGAGAAGGGGGCCTCAAATGAGCAGTTCTTC.

This clonotype was seen at least ten times. The V and J genes are TRBV12-3 or TRBV12-4 and TRBJ1-2, with D possibly being TRBD1 (5 bases). V lost 7 bases, J lost 0 bases, and 15 bases lay in between. This CDR3 is 15 amino acids long. The CDR3 here is CASIPLQAPNYGYTF. Written as DNA, the CDR3 is TGTGCCAGCATTCCCTTACAGGCACCTAACTATGGCTACACCTTC.

Remarks on this clonotype: This may be a read error: a much more frequent sequence differs by one nucleotide. The V gene is TRBV5-1, the J gene TRBJ1-6; possible D gene TRBD1, 6 bases. Germline CDR1 is SGHRS and CDR2 is YFSETQ. The CDR3 length is 15 residues. CDR3 nucleotides: TGCGTCAGCAGCTTGTACCAGGGGAGAGGTTCACCCCTCCACTTT. It translates to CVSSLYQGRGSPLHF. The whole variable domain, remainder taken from reference TRBV5-1 and TRBJ1-6, is KAGVTQTPRYLIKTRGQQVTLSCSPISGHRSVSWYQQTPGQGLQFLFEYFSETQRNKGNFPGRFSGRQFSNSRSEMNVSTLELGDSALYLCVSSLYQGRGSPLHFGNGTRLTVT.

This clonotype was found once. The gene calls are TRBV4-1 and TRBJ2-1; TRBD2 aligns across 9 bases. CDR3 length: 16 amino acids. J lost 0 bases, V lost 7 bases, and 7 bases had no gene match. Germline CDR1 and CDR2: MGHRA and YSYEKL. The CDR3 loop is CASTAAGGRSYNEQFF. In nucleotides, the CDR3 is TGCGCCAGCACCGCGGCGGGGGGGCGCTCCTACAATGAGCAGTTCTTC.

The rearrangement uses TRBV20-1 and TRBJ2-1; the D gene is possibly TRBD2 (5 bases). Between the trimmed V and J ends, which lost 7 bases and 7 bases, there was a span of 14 bases. CDR3 size: 12 residues. The germline V gene has CDR1 DFQATT and CDR2 SNEGSKA (reference sequence). CDR3 bases: TGCAGTGGGGAGCGTGTTGGGAATGAGCAGTTCTTC. Amino acids: CSGERVGNEQFF.

This clonotype appeared a few times. CDR3 DNA sequence: TGTGCCAGCAGCCAAGTCCCGGGGCTAAGAACCAAAAACATTCAGTACTTC. Its protein is CASSQVPGLRTKNIQYF. The rearrangement joins TRBV3-1 to TRBJ2-4; D assignment may be TRBD1 or TRBD2 (5 bases each). The V gene's germline CDR1 is LGHDT and CDR2 YNNKEL (reference sequence). The CDR3 totals 17 residues. Deletions cut 1 base from V and 2 bases from J, with 15 bases between. The full variable domain, its missing parts supplied by reference TRBV3-1 and TRBJ2-4, is DTAVSQTPKYLVTQMGNDKSIKCEQNLGHDTMYWYKQDSKKFLKIMFSYNNKELIINETVPNRFSPKSPDKAHLNLHINSLELGDSAVYFCASSQVPGLRTKNIQYFGAGTRLSVL.

This clonotype was seen many times. The chain has TRBV20-1 and TRBJ2-7, with 9 bases fitting TRBD2. Germline loops: CDR1 DFQATT, CDR2 SNEGSKA (reference sequence). Germline trimming cut 0 bases from V and 7 bases from J; bases unmatched to any gene: 4. This CDR3 spans 13 amino acids. CDR3 amino acids: CSARDRGLAEQYF. CDR3 sequence (DNA): TGCAGTGCTAGAGATCGGGGACTAGCTGAGCAGTACTTC.

This clonotype was observed at least ten times. The chain is built from TRBV20-1 and TRBJ2-7; 13 bases agree with TRBD2. The V gene end was trimmed by 4 bases and the J gene end by 12 bases; junction bases not matched to a gene: 12. This CDR3 comprises 14 residues. CDR1 is DFQATT and CDR2 is SNEGSKA in the germline V gene (reference sequence). The CDR3 DNA reads as TGCAGTGCTAACCGCCCGGGACTAGCGGGATGGTCGTACTTC. Translated: CSANRPGLAGWSYF.

Comment on this clonotype: One junction end disagrees with the germline gene, perhaps due to a read error. V and J are TRBV27 and TRBJ1-1; D not resolved. This CDR3 is 14 amino acids long. CDR1 MNHEY and CDR2 SMNVEV come from the germline V gene (reference sequence). CDR3 sequence reads: CASSSDKMNTVAFF. The DNA for the CDR3 is TGTGCCAGCAGTTCCGACAAGATGAACACTGTAGCTTTCTTT.

This clonotype was recorded a few times. The rearrangement uses TRBV6-1 and TRBJ2-6; the match to TRBD1 covers 8 bases. V lost 11 bases to trimming and J lost 4 bases; unmatched junction nucleotides: 7. Per germline, CDR1 MNHNS and CDR2 SASEGT. The CDR3 is 14 amino acids. The CDR3 here is CASTTGVGANVLTF. CDR3 coding DNA: TGTGCCTCCACGACAGGGGTCGGGGCCAACGTCCTGACTTTC.

The sample holds a few counts of this clonotype. The chain employs TRBV7-9 and TRBJ2-1; TRBD2 aligns across 10 bases. This CDR3 contains 17 residues. Germline-derived CDR1 and CDR2 are SEHNR and FQNEAQ (reference sequence). Losses at the gene ends were 4 bases for V and 3 bases for J; bases not matched to a gene: 9. This CDR3 reads CASSSSGSRRLYNEQFF. Here the CDR3 DNA reads TGTGCCAGCAGCTCTAGCGGGAGTAGGCGGCTCTACAATGAGCAGTTCTTC.

This clonotype has more than one count but fewer than ten. The chain is built from TRBV29-1 and TRBJ1-4; D perhaps matches TRBD1 (5 bases). The CDR3 is 12 amino acids. Germline CDR1 reads SQVTM; CDR2 reads ANQGSEA. Deletions cut 5 bases from V and 8 bases from J, with 12 bases between. This chain's CDR3 is CSVWTRGEKLFF. For the CDR3, the DNA is TGCAGCGTTTGGACTAGGGGCGAAAAACTGTTTTTT.

This clonotype was seen a single time. The rearrangement uses TRBV28 and TRBJ2-7, with D unclear. Germline V lookup: CDR1 MDHEN, CDR2 SYDVKM. The CDR3 runs to 12 residues. Between the trimmed V and J ends, which lost 3 bases and 10 bases, there was a span of 13 bases. This CDR3 reads CASSFARSYQYF. In DNA form, the CDR3 reads TGTGCCAGCAGTTTCGCCCGAAGTTACCAGTACTTC.

This clonotype was seen ten or more times. In nucleotides, the CDR3 is TGCAGCGTTAACAGGGATCAGGCCGGGGAGCTGTTTTTT. The encoded protein is CSVNRDQAGELFF. This sequence joins TRBV29-1 and TRBJ2-2, with a weak D call TRBD1 (6 bases). From germline, CDR1 is SQVTM and CDR2 ANQGSEA. This CDR3 region has 13 residues. The V end was cut by 5 bases, the J end by 6 bases, with 13 bases between.

There are many counts of this clonotype. V and J are TRBV30 and TRBJ2-1; no clear D. This CDR3 has 11 residues. CDR1 GTSNPN and CDR2 SVGIG come from the germline V gene (reference sequence). The V gene lost 8 bases and the J gene lost 7 bases, with 12 bases spanning the gap. The CDR3 sequence is CAISSQNEQFF. DNA for the CDR3: TGTGCCATATCCTCACAGAATGAGCAGTTCTTC.

This clonotype has a handful of counts. The rearrangement joins TRBV29-1 to TRBJ2-1; 7 bases line up with TRBD1. Trimming removed 8 bases from V and 8 bases from J; junction bases left unmatched: 18. Germline CDR1 is SQVTM and CDR2 is ANQGSEA. This CDR3 is 15 amino acids long. The DNA of the CDR3 is TGCAGCTCCTTGGGGCCGGGACAGTCCTCCGATGAGCAGTTCTTC. Translating gives CSSLGPGQSSDEQFF.

The chain joins TRBV5-1 to TRBJ2-1; 7 positions agree with TRBD1. V lost 4 bases, J lost 0 bases, and 7 bases stayed unmatched. This CDR3 comprises 16 residues. From germline, CDR1 is SGHRS and CDR2 YFSETQ. CDR3 DNA sequence: TGCGCCAGCAGCCGGGACAGCCGGAGCTCCTACAATGAGCAGTTCTTC. Protein: CASSRDSRSSYNEQFF. The variable domain in full, completed from reference TRBV5-1 and TRBJ2-1, reads KAGVTQTPRYLIKTRGQQVTLSCSPISGHRSVSWYQQTPGQGLQFLFEYFSETQRNKGNFPGRFSGRQFSNSRSEMNVSTLELGDSALYLCASSRDSRSSYNEQFFGPGTRLTVL.

The chain carries TRBV12-3 or TRBV12-4 and TRBJ2-1, with TRBD2 as a possible D gene (5 bases). The CDR3 has 15 residues. Between the trimmed V and J ends, which lost 7 bases and 3 bases, there was a span of 16 bases. This CDR3 is CASTLSTGIYNEQFF. The CDR3 region has the DNA TGTGCCAGCACCTTATCGACGGGGATCTACAATGAGCAGTTCTTC.

This clonotype was detected a few times. The chain has TRBV14 and TRBJ2-3; D uncertain. The CDR3 extends over 13 amino acids. The ends were cut back, 5 bases at V and 6 bases at J, with 12 bases in the middle. Germline CDR1 reads SGHDN; CDR2 reads FVKESK. CDR3 protein: CASSSGLFDTQYF. CDR3 nucleotide sequence: TGTGCCAGCAGCTCGGGCCTGTTCGATACGCAGTATTTT. The whole variable domain, remainder taken from reference TRBV14 and TRBJ2-3, is EAGVTQFPSHSVIEKGQTVTLRCDPISGHDNLYWYRRVMGKEIKFLLHFVKESKQDESGMPNNRFLAERTGGTYSTLKVQPAELEDSGVYFCASSSGLFDTQYFGPGTRLTVL.

This clonotype was detected only a few times. The rearrangement uses TRBV6-5 and TRBJ2-3; D may be TRBD1 (5 bases). The CDR3 covers 15 residues. CDR1 and CDR2 from the germline V gene are MNHEY and SVGAGI. Trimming removed 2 bases from V and 3 bases from J, with 12 bases in between. CDR3 protein: CASSYRQSLTDTQYF. The CDR3, as DNA: TGTGCCAGCAGTTACCGACAGTCGCTTACAGATACGCAGTATTTT.

This clonotype was counted a few times. J is TRBJ2-7 and V is TRBV9, with TRBD1 matching over 10 bases. This CDR3 is 16 amino acids long. V shed 0 bases and J 2 bases; nucleotides not matched to a gene: 5. Per the germline V gene, CDR1 is SGDLS and CDR2 is YYNGEE. Here the CDR3 DNA reads TGTGCCAGCAGCGTAGGAGGGACAGGGGCAACCTACGAGCAGTACTTC. Translating gives CASSVGGTGATYEQYF. Complete variable domain (other parts from reference TRBV9 and TRBJ2-7): DSGVTQTPKHLITATGQRVTLRCSPRSGDLSVYWYQQSLDQGLQFLIQYYNGEERAKGNILERFSAQQFPDLHSELNLSSLELGDSALYFCASSVGGTGATYEQYFGPGTRLTVT.

The chain couples TRBV20-1 to TRBJ2-1; TRBD2 agrees at 7 bases. The V gene's germline CDR1 is DFQATT and CDR2 SNEGSKA (reference sequence). Losses at the gene ends were 0 bases for V and 7 bases for J; bases not matched to a gene: 6. CDR3 length: 14 residues. In DNA, the CDR3 is TGCAGTGCTAGAGATTGGGACGGGGGGAATGAGCAGTTCTTC. Translation gives CSARDWDGGNEQFF.

This sequence joins TRBV5-1 and TRBJ2-1; TRBD1 aligns across 9 bases. Germline V CDR1 and CDR2: SGHRS, YFSETQ. The CDR3 loop spans 18 amino acids. The trim removed 0 bases at V and 1 base at J, leaving 8 bases unmatched. Written as DNA, the CDR3 is TGCGCCAGCAGCTTGGCCGTAACAGGGGGCGCGTCCTACAATGAGCAGTTCTTC. Protein product: CASSLAVTGGASYNEQFF.

This clonotype has a count of ten or more. The rearrangement uses TRBV7-9 and TRBJ1-2; no clear D gene. From germline, CDR1 is SEHNR and CDR2 FQNEAQ (reference sequence). This CDR3 comprises 15 residues. Trimming cost V 2 bases and J 2 bases, with 12 bases left between them. CDR3: CASSLSSAANYGYTF. CDR3 coding DNA: TGTGCCAGCAGCTTATCGTCAGCCGCCAACTATGGCTACACCTTC.

The chain carries TRBV5-1 and TRBJ2-1; possibly TRBD1 for D (5 bases). With 3 bases removed from V and 7 bases from J, the gap between germline ends came to 17 bases. CDR1 and CDR2 from the germline V gene are SGHRS and YFSETQ. The CDR3 runs 15 residues. The CDR3 DNA sequence: TGCGCCAGCAGCTCGGGCGTCCAGGGTCGAAATGAGCAGTTCTTC. Translation gives CASSSGVQGRNEQFF.

The chain recombines TRBV10-3 with TRBJ1-6; D call uncertain. V was cut by 10 bases and J by 5 bases, with 12 bases left in between. CDR1 is ENHRY and CDR2 is SYGVKD in the germline V gene. The CDR3 covers 13 residues. As DNA, the CDR3 is TGTGCCAGCGGAGGAGAGAATAATTCACCCCTCCACTTT. This encodes CASGGENNSPLHF.

This clonotype was seen only a few times. The V and J genes are TRBV12-3 or TRBV12-4 and TRBJ1-2, with 10 bases matching TRBD1. This CDR3 contains 15 residues. V was pared by 2 bases and J by 6 bases, with 6 bases of the junction left unmatched. CDR3 in DNA: TGTGCCAGCAGTTTAACGGACAGGGGGTACGATGGCTACACCTTC. It encodes CASSLTDRGYDGYTF.